This T cell receptor beta chain was documented in a study of cytomegalovirus exposure and HLA in healthy donors listed by TCRdb under 2017. Concerning the study at large: An earlier analysis of roughly 610 of the donors reported approximately 260 Gb of sequence data and around 110 million unique TCR beta sequences obtained from about 200 million T cells. Alongside the repertoire data, information on donor age, sex, ethnicity and CMV serostatus was compiled. A later genetic analysis used genome-wide SNP genotypes for about 60% of the roughly 700 donors, treating that subset as a discovery cohort. Typing coverage differed by locus: A, B, C, DRB1 and DQB1 were typed in roughly 620-640 donors, DQA1 in approximately 520, DPA1 in some 610, and DPB1 in just under 480. To predict cytomegalovirus infection status, the study brought together high-throughput TCR immunosequencing, statistical association of individual TCRs with disease status, and machine learning. Every repertoire in the discovery cohort had been generated on one and the same sequencing platform. Roughly 300 gigabases of sequencing data and around 80 million unique TCR sequences made up an early release that covered roughly 670 HLA-typed donors. Among roughly 400 genotyped donors of the cohort, an average of around 250,000 unique TCR beta nucleotide sequences was sequenced per donor, of which about 18% were non-productive. To decide whether each TCR beta V gene segment behaved as functional or pseudogenic, an earlier analysis of over 500 of the donors relied on high-throughput TCR beta sequencing. Roughly 5 DR-DQ haplotypes were handled as single units for association and clustering, since linkage in the cohort was strong. The study aimed to test whether signatures of past pathogen exposure could be identified by cataloging public T cell receptors. A later analysis re-analyzed previously published TCR beta repertoires from 550 to 700 donors and added high-resolution HLA genotyping to study TCR occurrence patterns. The later analysis used no new phenotypic data to find candidate immune exposures, relying instead on TCR beta sequences and their occurrence across donors. Among the roughly 400 genotyped donors, approximately 77% belonged to the genetic ancestry cluster associated with self-reported Caucasian donors. A separate validation cohort of 90 to 150 different subjects was used in addition to the roughly 720-subject first cohort. Class I and class II HLA loci were covered by the typing at four-digit resolution. The study profiled the T cell repertoires of hundreds of subjects by immunosequencing and related them to cytomegalovirus serostatus.

The germline V gene specifies SNHLY as CDR1 and FYNNEI as CDR2. The V end gives up 6 bases and the J end 1 base, leaving 11 bases in the junction not matched to a gene. From the cysteine through the phenylalanine, the CDR3 covers 16 amino acids. The DNA shown is the 48-base CDR3, in frame from base 1. Library prep was done by the immunoSEQ multiplex PCR assay. The multiplex PCR relied on a mix of 60 forward primers for TCR Vbeta segments and 13 reverse primers for TCR Jbeta segments. A multiplex PCR assay on genomic DNA amplified the CDR3 region of rearranged TCR beta genes. The amplified TCR beta libraries were sequenced on the Illumina HiSeq System as 87-base-pair reads. The authors processed their data as follows. A later analysis tallied tens of millions of unique TCR beta chains across the 700 or so repertoires, and about 12 million of those chains were shared by two or more donors. Raw reads were error-corrected and collapsed into unique sequences by a nearest-neighbor algorithm in which closely related sequences were merged to remove PCR and sequencing errors. Alignment of CDR3 sequences to IMGT reference sequences was used to assign V, D and J gene segments. For a sequence to be retained, a match of at least six nucleotides was required to both a V gene segment and a J gene segment. A rearrangement counted as productive if the CDR3 had no stop codons and remained in frame with V and J, and every other rearrangement counted as non-productive. CDR3 was defined by IMGT convention, running from the second conserved V-encoded cysteine to the conserved J-encoded phenylalanine. The earlier analysis of 500 to 650 of the donors excluded any sequence lacking an unambiguous match to a single V gene segment. In an earlier analysis of 500 to 750 of the donors, V segments were called functional above 56.7% productive rearrangements and were called segregating when the between-donor standard deviation exceeded 5%. A statistical classification framework was developed to diagnose cytomegalovirus status using the catalog of TCR beta chain sequences. In a later analysis, V and J genes were assigned by comparing TCR nucleotide sequences against IMGT/GENE-DB human TR gene sequences. In a later analysis, CDR3 sequences and most-parsimonious VDJ recombination scenarios were assigned using the TCRdist pipeline. In a later analysis, each TCR beta chain was defined by its CDR3 amino acid sequence together with its V-gene family, and reads without a unique V-gene family were excluded. In a later analysis, fewer than 650 highly shared, low-generation-probability nucleotide sequences were removed to address suspected cross-contamination and a sequencing artifact. In a later analysis, a clonal expansion index for each public chain was calculated from normalized within-repertoire ranks of inferred template counts. A later analysis computed generation probabilities with a VDJ recombination model fitted to out-of-frame rearrangements, and checked the results against IGoR. Hypergeometric tests were used in a later analysis to score TCR-TCR, TCR-HLA and TCR-CMV co-occurrence, with a repertoire-size bias correction applied to the TCR pairs. To estimate false discovery rates, a later analysis permuted the HLA or CMV assignments 20 times. A later analysis grouped co-occurring TCRs with DBSCAN, adding TCRdist sequence similarity when clustering within HLA-allele-positive subsets. Repertoires with fewer than 30,000 or more than 120,000 public chains were left out of co-occurrence clustering, as were five repertoires with anomalous nucleotide sharing. TCRdb's version of the immuneACCESS table is confined to in-frame rearrangements and falls short of the full clone set. An unresolved V gene accounts for under half of the shortfall where checked; the remainder is of unknown origin. Clone size and V and J calls were adopted from that table, with D and trimming inferred from the DNA. This sample comprises around 150,000 clones, around four fifths of them detected only once. The top ten hold approximately 0.87% of the sample.

In the case of this clone: The target of this receptor is not known. There are no base qualities to consult, and no much larger clone falls within one base.

The cohort was made up of approximately 670 healthy bone marrow donors. Cohort members were all nominally healthy when sampled, although unrecorded immune exposures were likely present. The donor tested CMV seropositive, placing the donor among the roughly 300 seropositive members of the cohort. Each donor provided a peripheral blood sample, and peripheral blood mononuclear cells were used for TCR beta sequencing. The Qiagen DNeasy Blood Extraction Kit was used to extract genomic DNA from the blood cell samples. General findings and caveats noted by the study authors: Only TCR beta chains were sequenced in this cohort, and the absence of alpha or paired-chain data limited detectable features. Because HLA typing was missing for some donors at each locus, association tests included only the typed subset. A later analysis found that TCR association rates varied across HLA loci, with DRB1 alleles showing the most associated TCRs and HLA-C alleles the fewest. A later analysis associated about 17,000 TCR beta sequences with specific HLA alleles at a false discovery rate of 0.05. In an earlier analysis of more than 500 of the donors, most TCR beta V segments appeared in productive rearrangements about 87% or about 30% of the time, broadly matching IMGT annotations. Sequencing depth was assumed to be roughly uniform across donors in the presence/absence analyses, though that assumption may not hold. A later genetic analysis reported fewer N-insertions in productive TCRs among donors in an Asian-associated ancestry cluster than the roughly 700-donor mean. In vitro tests confirmed that a few of the cytomegalovirus-associated TCR beta chains recognize cytomegalovirus antigens. Most TCR sequences were seen in very few donors, while some public TCRs were found in many individuals. Some IMGT-functional V segments, including TRBV6-2 and TRBV6-3, could not be told apart with the 87-base-pair reads, so those segments were excluded. Cytomegalovirus status was reported to be diagnosed by the classifier with high specificity and sensitivity in both the original and validation cohorts. A further reported finding was that TCR beta sequences accurately predicted the HLA-A and HLA-B alleles for most subjects in the first cohort. When HLA alleles, especially DR and DQ, strongly co-occurred, TCR associations were difficult to assign to individual alleles. Linkage disequilibrium might explain the correlated functional status among segregating V segments, but an unknown experimental factor could not be ruled out. An association between a missense DCLRE1C variant and V-gene and J-gene trimming of TCR beta chains was found in a later genetic analysis and replicated in an independent cohort. According to a later analysis, parvovirus B19, influenza, CMV and Epstein-Barr virus appeared linked to several top co-occurrence clusters. According to a later analysis, most CMV-associated TCR beta chains appeared to be HLA-restricted, and the HLA associations seemed to be driven largely by CMV exposure. A group of highly shared sequence variants was considered likely to be a technical artifact of the sequencing pipeline. The only immune exposure information available for the cohort was CMV serostatus. In a later analysis, HLA-associated TCR beta chains showed more clonal expansion and lower generation probabilities than non-associated chains that were equally common. Seventeen rarely observed V segments, including chromosome 9 orphons, were excluded from the earlier analysis of some 590 of the donors because counts were too low. The study listed around 160 TCR beta chains as associated with cytomegalovirus. The authors suggested that the approach could potentially be extended to other disease states and immunological phenotypes.

Sequencing was carried out using PBMCs. The receptor was isolated from a girl aged 2 to 10 in good health and CMV-seropositive. The receptor chain draws on TRBV2 and TRBJ1-1; 7 bases in between match TRBD1. At the DNA level, the sequence is TGTGCCAGCAGAGGAGACAGGGTTAAGGGGAACACTGAAGCTTTCTTT. Protein translation: CASRGDRVKGNTEAFF. With all but the CDR3 taken from the reference TRBV2 and TRBJ1-1 genes, the full variable domain is: EPEVTQTPSHQVTQMGQEVILRCVPISNHLYFYWYRQILGQKVEFLVSFYNNEISEKSEIFDDQFSVERPDGSNFTLKIRSTKLEDSAMYFCASRGDRVKGNTEAFFGQGTRLTVV.